Reported below is one T cell receptor beta chain. The antigen is unknown. This record comes from a study of T cell responses to AZD1222 COVID-19 vaccine. The protocol was immunoSEQ multiplex PCR, while the TCRdb copy is restricted to in-frame clones and leaves out a portion. The sample gives under 200,000 clones, 85% to 90% of which show up once; roughly 5.5% is in the top ten. Looked up from germline, CDR1 is SEHNR and CDR2 is FQNEAQ (reference sequence). V lost 0 bases, J lost 1 base, and 4 bases stayed unmatched. CDR3 length: 16 amino acids. General study points: Just 5 or 6 AZD1222 recipients tested seropositive at baseline.

The chain joins TRBV7-9 to TRBJ2-7; 9 nucleotides align to TRBD1. The TCR originated in an adult in good health. The sequencing used peripheral blood, collected on day 0 of AZD1222 vaccination. In nucleotides, the CDR3 is TGTGCCAGCAGCTTAGCGACAGGGGGTAGATCCTACGAGCAGTACTTC. Translated: CASSLATGGRSYEQYF.